Listed below are T cell receptor beta chains from one sample, sequenced in a study of T-cell reconstitution after alpha-beta-depleted transplantation in children. TCRdb re-called the PCR reads through MiXCR, storing one row per CDR3 protein. The sample comprises approximately 400,000 distinct CDR3 sequences, approximately 10% of which are singletons, and about 5% rests with the top ten. Sequencing used PBMCs from the stem cell graft donor, obtained from the stem cell graft. The origin of the receptors is a human donor who donated a stem cell graft to a child with acute myeloid leukemia. Each CDR3 is given with its conserved first and last residue. Each record gives: J gene, V gene, CDR3 protein.

J gene: TRBJ2-3; V gene: TRBV7-9; CDR3 protein: CASSRGTSGNTDTQYF
J gene: TRBJ2-2; V gene: TRBV5-1; CDR3 protein: CASGVQGTSGELFF
J gene: TRBJ1-2; V gene: TRBV7-2; CDR3 protein: CASSSQNPTGGNYGYTF
J gene: TRBJ2-2; V gene: TRBV11-2; CDR3 protein: CASSLERVGTINTGELFF
J gene: TRBJ2-3; V gene: TRBV6-1; CDR3 protein: CASSARGLDTDTQYF
J gene: TRBJ2-7; V gene: TRBV29-1; CDR3 protein: CSVGGPGTYEQYF
J gene: TRBJ1-5; V gene: TRBV7-8; CDR3 protein: CASSSDGQGSQPQHF
J gene: TRBJ2-2; V gene: TRBV5-1; CDR3 protein: CASSLEGPPGELFF
J gene: TRBJ1-1; V gene: TRBV20-1; CDR3 protein: CSARLTGVNAFF
J gene: TRBJ2-3; V gene: TRBV9; CDR3 protein: CASSGGDRAPDTQYF
J gene: TRBJ2-3; V gene: TRBV5-1; CDR3 protein: CASRRGGRSADTQYF
J gene: TRBJ1-6; V gene: TRBV12-3/TRBV12-4; CDR3 protein: CASTTGGGSSPLHF
J gene: TRBJ2-2; V gene: TRBV6-6; CDR3 protein: CASGSGRNEGELFF
J gene: TRBJ2-5; V gene: TRBV29-1; CDR3 protein: CSVAPSGSETQYF
J gene: TRBJ2-2; V gene: TRBV12-3/TRBV12-4; CDR3 protein: CASSLRAGANTGELFF
J gene: TRBJ2-5; V gene: TRBV12-3/TRBV12-4; CDR3 protein: CASSLRGALAGGHQETQYF
J gene: TRBJ2-7; V gene: TRBV27; CDR3 protein: CASSPRTSVDEQYF
J gene: TRBJ2-4; V gene: TRBV6-2/TRBV6-3; CDR3 protein: CASNFRDRVIAGGLAKNIQYF
J gene: TRBJ2-3; V gene: TRBV12-3/TRBV12-4; CDR3 protein: CASSPVTRRATDTQYF
J gene: TRBJ1-6; V gene: TRBV20-1; CDR3 protein: CSATRDAGRGSPLHF
J gene: TRBJ2-2; V gene: TRBV5-5; CDR3 protein: CASSLADLEQFMNTGELFF
J gene: TRBJ1-2; V gene: TRBV2; CDR3 protein: CASNRQGTDGYTF
J gene: TRBJ2-7; V gene: TRBV9; CDR3 protein: CASSFDSSDYEQYF
J gene: TRBJ2-1; V gene: TRBV5-1; CDR3 protein: CASSLRAGAYNEQFF